The clone carrying this TCR beta chain was counted at least ten times. Its antigen is currently unknown. This record comes from a study of T cells after yellow fever vaccination. TCRdb used MiXCR to reprocess the 5' RACE reads, holding one entry per CDR3 protein. The repertoire holds about 210,000 distinct CDR3 sequences, with around 6.7% as singletons. J lost 3 bases, V lost 4 bases, and 3 bases had no gene match. This CDR3 contains 16 residues. From germline, CDR1 is KGHSH and CDR2 LQKENI. Study results and limitations: The study found a weaker secondary response that peaked faster, day 5 versus 15.

The TCR comes from a man aged 25 to 45 who received the YFV17D yellow fever vaccine. Sequencing was performed on CD4+ T cells sorted from PBMCs, taken on the day of the yellow fever booster vaccination. The rearrangement uses TRBV18 and TRBJ2-2; 12 nucleotides match TRBD2. In DNA, the CDR3 is TGTGCCAGCTCACTACGGACTAGCGGGGACACCGGGGAGCTGTTTTTT. This gives the protein CASSLRTSGDTGELFF.